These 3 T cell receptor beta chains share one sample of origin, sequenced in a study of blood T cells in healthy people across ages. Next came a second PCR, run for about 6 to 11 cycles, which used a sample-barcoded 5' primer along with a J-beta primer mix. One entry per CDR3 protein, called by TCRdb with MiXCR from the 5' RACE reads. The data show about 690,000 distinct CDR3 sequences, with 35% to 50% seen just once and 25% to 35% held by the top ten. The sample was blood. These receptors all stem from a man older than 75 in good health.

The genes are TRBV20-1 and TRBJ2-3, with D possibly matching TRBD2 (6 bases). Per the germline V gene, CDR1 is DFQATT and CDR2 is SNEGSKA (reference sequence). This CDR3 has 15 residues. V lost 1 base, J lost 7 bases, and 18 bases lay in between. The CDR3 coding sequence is TGCAGTGCTAGAGTTAATAGCGGCTCAACAAATACGCAGTATTTT. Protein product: CSARVNSGSTNTQYF.

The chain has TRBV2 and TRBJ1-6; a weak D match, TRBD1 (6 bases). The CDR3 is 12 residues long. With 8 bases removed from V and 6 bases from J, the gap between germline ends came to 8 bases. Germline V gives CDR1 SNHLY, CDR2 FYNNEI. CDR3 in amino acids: CASVGANSPLHF. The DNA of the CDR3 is TGTGCCAGCGTGGGGGCTAATTCACCCCTCCACTTT.

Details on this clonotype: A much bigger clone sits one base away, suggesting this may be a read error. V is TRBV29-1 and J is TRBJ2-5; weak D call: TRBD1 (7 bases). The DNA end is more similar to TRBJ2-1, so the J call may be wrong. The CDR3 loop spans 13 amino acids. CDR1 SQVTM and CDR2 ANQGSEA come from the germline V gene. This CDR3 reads CSVGAGGGETQFF. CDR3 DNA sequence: TGCAGCGTTGGAGCAGGGGGAGGAGAGACCCAGTTCTTC.